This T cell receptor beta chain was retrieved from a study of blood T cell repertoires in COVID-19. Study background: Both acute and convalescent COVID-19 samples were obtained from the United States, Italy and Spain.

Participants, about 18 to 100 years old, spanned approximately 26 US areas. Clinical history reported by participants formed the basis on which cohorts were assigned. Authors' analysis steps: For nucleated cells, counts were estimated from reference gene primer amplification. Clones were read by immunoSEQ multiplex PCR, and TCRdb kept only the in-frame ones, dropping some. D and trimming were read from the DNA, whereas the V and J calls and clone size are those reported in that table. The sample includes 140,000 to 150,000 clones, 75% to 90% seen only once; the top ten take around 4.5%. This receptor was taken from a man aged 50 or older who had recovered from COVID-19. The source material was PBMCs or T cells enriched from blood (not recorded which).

CDR3 sequence: CASLRGSGNTIYF. For the CDR3, the DNA is TGTGCCAGCCTAAGAGGGTCTGGAAACACCATATATTTT. The chain links TRBV6-5 to TRBJ1-3; D not resolved. Trimming took 8 bases from V and 1 from J, leaving 9 bases between them. The CDR3 runs to 13 residues. Per the germline V gene, CDR1 is MNHEY and CDR2 is SVGAGI.